Listed here are 10 T cell receptor beta chains from one sample, sequenced in a study of technical replicates of blood from a handful of donors. Data came from immunoSEQ multiplex PCR; TCRdb stores just in-frame clones and leaves some out. The sample contains 70,000 to 95,000 clones, 95% to 98% of which appear only once. The sample consisted of T cells isolated from PBMCs. These receptors originate from a human donor in good health.

The genes are TRBV29-1 and TRBJ2-5; 10 bases are shared with TRBD2. The V segment lost 0 bases and the J segment 5 bases; nucleotides outside the gene matches: 9. Germline-derived CDR1 and CDR2 are SQVTM and ANQGSEA. The CDR3 runs to 16 residues. The CDR3 sequence is CSVEELSGRAQETQYF. The CDR3 DNA follows: TGCAGCGTTGAAGAATTAAGCGGGAGGGCCCAGGAGACCCAGTACTTC.

The chain has TRBV28 and TRBJ1-6; 8 nucleotides agree with TRBD1. The CDR3 consists of 14 residues. Germline CDR1 is MDHEN and CDR2 is SYDVKM. V lost 7 bases and J lost 10; bases outside the gene matches: 9. This chain's CDR3 is CASNDRGVMSPLHF. CDR3 bases: TGTGCCAGCAACGACAGGGGCGTTATGTCACCCCTCCACTTT.

Only one count was recorded for this clone. V gene TRBV5-6 combines with J gene TRBJ2-2; D unresolved. The CDR3 totals 11 residues. The V and J ends lost 2 bases and 7 bases respectively, with 3 bases between them. The germline V gene encodes CDR1 SGHDT and CDR2 YYEEEE. The CDR3 here is CASSFYGELFF. CDR3 nucleotide sequence: TGTGCCAGCAGCTTTTACGGGGAGCTGTTTTTT. The full variable domain, rest sourced from reference TRBV5-6 and TRBJ2-2, is DAGVTQSPTHLIKTRGQQVTLRCSPKSGHDTVSWYQQALGQGPQFIFQYYEEEERQRGNFPDRFSGHQFPNYSSELNVNALLLGDSALYLCASSFYGELFFGEGSRLTVL.

The chain has TRBV5-4 and TRBJ2-7, with 7 bases identical to TRBD2. The V gene end was trimmed by 4 bases and the J gene end by 5 bases; junction bases not matched to a gene: 9. The CDR3 is made up of 14 amino acids. Germline CDR1 and CDR2: SGHNT and YYREEE (reference sequence). CDR3 in DNA: TGTGCCAGCAGCGGACGGGAGGCGTACCACGAGCAGTACTTC. It encodes CASSGREAYHEQYF.

The chain carries TRBV5-1 and TRBJ1-3; possible D gene TRBD1, 5 bases. This CDR3 has 15 residues. Trimming cost V 0 bases and J 1 base, with 8 bases left between them. Germline-derived CDR1 and CDR2 are SGHRS and YFSETQ. CDR3 nucleotide sequence: TGCGCCAGCAGCTTGGCCGGACATTCTGGAAACACCATATATTTT. Protein product: CASSLAGHSGNTIYF.

The V call is TRBV15, the J call TRBJ2-3; D unclear. V lost 10 bases and J lost 1, with 15 bases in between. Germline values: CDR1 LNHNV, CDR2 YYDKDF (reference sequence). This CDR3 spans 14 amino acids. The CDR3 sequence is CASAGEQRTDTQYF. The CDR3 nucleotides are TGTGCCAGCGCCGGTGAGCAACGCACAGATACGCAGTATTTT.

The CDR3 spells CASSTGQVYEQYF. In DNA form, the CDR3 reads TGTGCCAGTAGTACGGGACAGGTTTACGAGCAGTACTTC. The rearrangement links TRBV19 to TRBJ2-7; 8 bases align to TRBD1. The CDR3 totals 13 residues. V was clipped by 4 bases and J by 4 bases; unmatched bases: 3. The germline gives CDR1 LNHDA, CDR2 SQIVND (reference sequence).

The V call is TRBV4-1, the J call TRBJ2-5; D is ambiguous. The CDR3 is 15 residues long. With 2 bases removed from V and 2 bases from J, the gap between germline ends came to 12 bases. Germline CDR1 MGHRA, CDR2 YSYEKL. The CDR3 nucleotides are TGCGCCAGCAGCCAATCGGTGGAGAAGCAAGAGACCCAGTACTTC. Its protein product is CASSQSVEKQETQYF.

The V gene is TRBV19, the J gene TRBJ2-1, with 8 bases matching TRBD2. CDR3 length: 17 residues. Germline assignment: CDR1 LNHDA and CDR2 SQIVND (reference sequence). V was pared by 3 bases and J by 7 bases, with 14 bases of the junction left unmatched. CDR3 amino acids: CASSIQTSLAGANEQFF. For the CDR3, the DNA is TGTGCCAGTAGTATCCAGACTTCCCTAGCGGGTGCGAATGAGCAGTTCTTC.

This chain uses TRBV6-1 with TRBJ1-1; TRBD1 matches 8 bases. From germline, CDR1 is MNHNS and CDR2 SASEGT. The CDR3 covers 14 residues. The ends lost 6 bases at V and 4 bases at J; junction bases unmatched: 7. The CDR3 DNA reads as TGTGCCAGCAGCCTTCAGGGGGCGGGCACTGAAGCTTTCTTT. Encoded protein: CASSLQGAGTEAFF.